Below are 25 T cell receptor beta chains sequenced from a single sample in a study of cytomegalovirus exposure and HLA in healthy donors. Researchers ran the PCR with 60 Vbeta and 13 Jbeta primers. Libraries were prepared by immunoSEQ multiplex PCR; TCRdb keeps only in-frame clonotypes and omits some of them. The table includes 130,000 to 150,000 clones, roughly 75% detected once. Sequencing was done on a sample of PBMCs. The receptors were gathered from a young man in good health and CMV-seronegative.

The chain employs TRBV28 and TRBJ2-7, with D perhaps TRBD1 (6 bases). The germline V and J ends were trimmed by 2 bases and 2 bases, with 7 bases remaining between them. The CDR3 spans 13 residues. Germline CDR1 and CDR2: MDHEN and SYDVKM. For the CDR3, the DNA is TGTGCCAGCAGTTTAGGGACACCCTACGAGCAGTACTTC. Translating it yields CASSLGTPYEQYF.

The CDR3 region is CASSPGQTGETQYF. The CDR3 region has the DNA TGCGCCAGCAGCCCCGGACAGACCGGGGAGACCCAGTACTTC. The chain uses TRBV5-1 and TRBJ2-5; D is perhaps TRBD1 (6 bases). Germline V lookup: CDR1 SGHRS, CDR2 YFSETQ. The V and J ends lost 4 bases and 5 bases respectively, with 15 bases between them. The CDR3 has 14 residues.

This clone occurred once. CDR3 sequence (DNA): TGTGCCAGCAGCTTGAGCCAGGGACTATCCGAGCAGTACTTC. Translation gives CASSLSQGLSEQYF. The rearrangement links TRBV13 to TRBJ2-7; 7 bases map to TRBD2. The trim removed 3 bases at V and 6 bases at J, leaving 8 bases unmatched. Germline lookup yields CDR1 PRHDT and CDR2 FYEKMQ (reference sequence). The CDR3 spans 14 residues. The complete variable domain, with remaining parts taken from reference TRBV13 and TRBJ2-7, reads AAGVIQSPRHLIKEKRETATLKCYPIPRHDTVYWYQQGPGQDPQFLISFYEKMQSDKGSIPDRFSAQQFSDYHSELNMSSLELGDSALYFCASSLSQGLSEQYFGPGTRLTVT.

This clone came up a few times. The chain links TRBV5-1 to TRBJ2-7, with D uncertain. Between the trimmed V and J ends, which lost 0 bases and 5 bases, there was a span of 12 bases. Germline CDR1 SGHRS, CDR2 YFSETQ. The CDR3 sequence is 14 residues long. CDR3 nucleotides: TGCGCCAGCAGCTTGGTCACCGTCGGTGACGAGCAGTACTTC. Amino acid sequence: CASSLVTVGDEQYF.

The V gene is TRBV9, the J gene TRBJ1-2; D is perhaps TRBD1 (6 bases). From germline, CDR1 is SGDLS and CDR2 YYNGEE. The ends were cut back, 2 bases at V and 8 bases at J, with 13 bases in the middle. The CDR3 loop spans 13 amino acids. CDR3: CASSVKQGWGYTF. In DNA form, the CDR3 reads TGTGCCAGCAGCGTTAAACAGGGTTGGGGCTACACCTTC.

This rearrangement joins TRBV27 to TRBJ2-7, with TRBD1 matching 9 bases. Germline V lookup: CDR1 MNHEY, CDR2 SMNVEV (reference sequence). The CDR3 is 14 amino acids. V shed 6 bases, J shed 4 bases, and the junction held 7 bases outside the gene matches. Here the CDR3 DNA reads TGTGCCAGCAGAGACAGGGGGGGTAAGTACGAGCAGTACTTC. Translation gives CASRDRGGKYEQYF.

In this sample, this clone turned up a few times. The chain carries TRBV7-9 and TRBJ1-4; D is possibly TRBD1 (6 bases). This CDR3 has 15 amino acids. Trimming pared 5 bases from V and 8 bases from J, leaving 18 bases between. Germline V gene data show CDR1 as SEHNR and CDR2 as FQNEAQ (reference sequence). This chain's CDR3 is CASSPPGGLWEKLFF. CDR3 bases: TGTGCCAGCAGCCCCCCCGGGGGGCTATGGGAAAAACTGTTTTTT.

The chain recombines TRBV7-9 with TRBJ2-3; TRBD2 agrees at 8 bases. Germline CDR1 SEHNR, CDR2 FQNEAQ (reference sequence). Losses at the gene ends were 2 bases for V and 0 bases for J; bases not matched to a gene: 7. This CDR3 has 17 amino acids. CDR3 region: CASSLSAGAVSTDTQYF. The DNA of the CDR3 is TGTGCCAGCAGCTTATCAGCGGGAGCAGTGAGCACAGATACGCAGTATTTT.

As for this clone: One end of the junction varies from germline; a read error may be responsible. J is TRBJ2-1 and V is TRBV6-1, with 10 positions matching TRBD1. Germline CDR1 reads MNHNS; CDR2 reads SASEGT. The CDR3 spans 16 residues. The CDR3 loop is CASSERQGASYHEQFF. CDR3 nucleotides: TGTGCCAGCAGTGAGAGACAGGGGGCGTCCTACCATGAGCAGTTCTTC.

This clone was counted a few times. This rearrangement joins TRBV5-1 to TRBJ1-1, with TRBD1 matching over 7 bases. The germline CDR1 and CDR2 sequences are SGHRS and YFSETQ. V trimming: 4 bases; J trimming: 1 base; junction bases outside the gene matches: 7. CDR3 size: 15 residues. The chain's CDR3 is CASSVTGQKNTEAFF. Written as DNA, the CDR3 is TGCGCCAGCAGCGTGACGGGACAGAAGAACACTGAAGCTTTCTTT.

This sequence joins TRBV2 and TRBJ2-5; D unclear. With 3 bases removed from V and 2 bases from J, the gap between germline ends came to 7 bases. Germline CDR1 is SNHLY and CDR2 is FYNNEI. This CDR3 is built from 13 residues. The CDR3 is CASSDSSQETQYF. CDR3 DNA sequence: TGTGCCAGCAGTGATTCTAGTCAAGAGACCCAGTACTTC.

V gene TRBV6-5 combines with J gene TRBJ1-1, with D hard to call. Germline V lookup: CDR1 MNHEY, CDR2 SVGAGI. Trimming stripped 5 bases from V and 6 bases from J, with 13 bases between. CDR3 length: 13 residues. The DNA for the CDR3 is TGTGCCAGCAGTACCCATAGTAACCCTGAAGCTTTCTTT. Its translation: CASSTHSNPEAFF.

The chain recombines TRBV5-1 with TRBJ1-1; the D gene is possibly TRBD1 (6 bases). Deletions cut 0 bases from V and 3 bases from J, with 6 bases between. CDR3 size: 13 residues. Germline V gene sequence: CDR1 SGHRS, CDR2 YFSETQ. The CDR3 nucleotides are TGCGCCAGCAGCTTGGGGACAGACACTGAAGCTTTCTTT. Amino acid sequence: CASSLGTDTEAFF. The variable domain in full, completed from reference TRBV5-1 and TRBJ1-1, reads KAGVTQTPRYLIKTRGQQVTLSCSPISGHRSVSWYQQTPGQGLQFLFEYFSETQRNKGNFPGRFSGRQFSNSRSEMNVSTLELGDSALYLCASSLGTDTEAFFGQGTRLTVV.

This clone was seen a few times. This chain links TRBV10-2 with TRBJ2-3; 9 bases match TRBD2. This CDR3 contains 14 residues. J was trimmed by 6 bases and V by 6 bases; bases with no gene match: 7. CDR1 and CDR2 from the germline V gene are WSHSY and SAAADI. CDR3 nucleotides: TGCGCCAGCAGGCTCGGGACTAGCTCCGATACGCAGTATTTT. It translates to CASRLGTSSDTQYF.

This clone was seen a few times. The J gene is TRBJ1-2, the V gene TRBV6-1; D ambiguous. Trimming stripped 2 bases from V and 9 bases from J, with 7 bases between. Germline V lookup: CDR1 MNHNS, CDR2 SASEGT. The CDR3 length is 11 residues. For the CDR3, the DNA is TGTGCCAGCAGTGAAACAGAGAGCTACACCTTC. It yields the protein CASSETESYTF.

In the case of this clone: Its ends do not fully match the called genes, so a read error is possible. The genes are TRBV7-7 and TRBJ1-3; perhaps TRBD1 as D (6 bases). This CDR3 spans 17 amino acids. Germline CDR1 is SSHAT and CDR2 is FNYEAQ (reference sequence). The CDR3 sequence: CASSNKPRGIVGNTIYF. The CDR3 nucleotides are TGTGCTAGCAGCAACAAGCCCAGGGGAATCGTTGGAAACACCATATATTTT.

The J gene is TRBJ2-1, the V gene TRBV10-3; possibly TRBD2 for D (5 bases). Between the trimmed V and J ends, which lost 5 bases and 8 bases, there was a span of 7 bases. The CDR3 loop spans 11 amino acids. Germline values: CDR1 ENHRY, CDR2 SYGVKD. The CDR3 coding sequence is TGTGCCATCAGTAGCGGCGATGAGCAGTTCTTC. It translates to CAISSGDEQFF.

This rearrangement joins TRBV7-8 to TRBJ2-7, with no clear D. This CDR3 is built from 16 residues. CDR1 and CDR2 (germline): SGHVS, FQNEAQ. Between the trimmed V and J ends, which lost 5 bases and 4 bases, there was a span of 21 bases. CDR3 amino acids: CASSRGASAGVYEQYF. CDR3 in DNA: TGTGCCAGCAGCCGTGGTGCCTCGGCTGGAGTATACGAGCAGTACTTC.

The chain recombines TRBV27 with TRBJ2-3; 12 nucleotides match TRBD1. Unmatched junction bases numbered 4, after V lost 4 bases and J lost 2 bases. This CDR3 region has 16 residues. Per germline, CDR1 MNHEY and CDR2 SMNVEV (reference sequence). The DNA for the CDR3 is TGTGCCAGCAGTTCTGGGACAGGGGGCCTCACAGATACGCAGTATTTT. Protein sequence: CASSSGTGGLTDTQYF.

The chain is built from TRBV18 and TRBJ1-1, with D maybe TRBD1 (5 bases). Per germline, CDR1 KGHSH and CDR2 LQKENI. The CDR3 runs 14 residues. V lost 4 bases to trimming and J lost 0 bases, with 9 bases between them. The CDR3 reads CASSLRGMNTEAFF. For the CDR3, the DNA is TGTGCCAGCTCACTTAGGGGCATGAACACTGAAGCTTTCTTT.

V usage is TRBV29-1 and J usage is TRBJ2-1, with 13 positions matching TRBD2. The CDR3 loop spans 16 amino acids. CDR1 is SQVTM and CDR2 is ANQGSEA in the germline V gene. V shed 4 bases, J shed 4 bases, and the junction held 7 bases outside the gene matches. This CDR3 is CSVASGTSGIYNEQFF. In DNA form, the CDR3 reads TGCAGCGTTGCGTCCGGGACTAGCGGGATTTACAATGAGCAGTTCTTC.

This clone was seen more than once but under ten times. The chain joins TRBV6-1 to TRBJ2-7, with D maybe TRBD2 (5 bases). CDR1 MNHNS and CDR2 SASEGT come from the germline V gene. The V gene lost 1 base and the J gene lost 3 bases, with 13 bases spanning the gap. The CDR3 is made up of 15 amino acids. The CDR3 sequence: CASSEVGAGLYEQYF. In nucleotides, the CDR3 is TGTGCCAGCAGTGAAGTTGGTGCAGGACTCTACGAGCAGTACTTC.

The chain has TRBV10-3 and TRBJ1-2, with no clear D. The CDR3 consists of 12 residues. The V end was cut by 2 bases, the J end by 8 bases, with 9 bases between. The germline V gene has CDR1 ENHRY and CDR2 SYGVKD. For the CDR3, the DNA is TGTGCCATCAGTGAGGAGGCGGGGGGCTACACCTTC. As protein: CAISEEAGGYTF.

The rearrangement joins TRBV29-1 to TRBJ2-7; 10 positions agree with TRBD1. Germline V gene data show CDR1 as SQVTM and CDR2 as ANQGSEA. J was trimmed by 4 bases and V by 7 bases; bases with no gene match: 10. The CDR3 totals 14 residues. In DNA, the CDR3 is TGCAGCGATATACCGACAGGGGGCTGGTACGAGCAGTACTTC. Its translation: CSDIPTGGWYEQYF.

The chain combines TRBV6-5 with TRBJ2-7; 12 bases match TRBD1. There are 16 residues in the CDR3. Germline CDR1 is MNHEY and CDR2 is SVGAGI. The V and J ends lost 2 bases and 3 bases, in that order; junction bases with no gene match: 5. DNA of the CDR3: TGTGCCAGCAGTTACGGGGGACAGGGGGCTCTCTACGAGCAGTACTTC. Translated, it gives CASSYGGQGALYEQYF.